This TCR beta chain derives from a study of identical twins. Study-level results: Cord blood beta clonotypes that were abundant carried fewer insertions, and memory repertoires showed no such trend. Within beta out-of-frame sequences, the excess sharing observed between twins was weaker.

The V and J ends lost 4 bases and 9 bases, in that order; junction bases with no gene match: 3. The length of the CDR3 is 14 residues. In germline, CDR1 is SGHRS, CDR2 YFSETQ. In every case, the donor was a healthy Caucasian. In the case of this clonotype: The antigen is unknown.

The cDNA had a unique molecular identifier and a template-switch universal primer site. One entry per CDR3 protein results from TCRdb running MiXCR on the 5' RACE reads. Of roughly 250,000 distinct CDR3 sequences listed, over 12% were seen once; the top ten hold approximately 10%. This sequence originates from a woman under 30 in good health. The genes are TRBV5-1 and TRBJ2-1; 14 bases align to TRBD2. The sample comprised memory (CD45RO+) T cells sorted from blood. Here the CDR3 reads CASSRLAGGAEQFF. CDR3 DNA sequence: TGCGCCAGCAGCAGACTAGCGGGAGGGGCTGAGCAGTTCTTC.